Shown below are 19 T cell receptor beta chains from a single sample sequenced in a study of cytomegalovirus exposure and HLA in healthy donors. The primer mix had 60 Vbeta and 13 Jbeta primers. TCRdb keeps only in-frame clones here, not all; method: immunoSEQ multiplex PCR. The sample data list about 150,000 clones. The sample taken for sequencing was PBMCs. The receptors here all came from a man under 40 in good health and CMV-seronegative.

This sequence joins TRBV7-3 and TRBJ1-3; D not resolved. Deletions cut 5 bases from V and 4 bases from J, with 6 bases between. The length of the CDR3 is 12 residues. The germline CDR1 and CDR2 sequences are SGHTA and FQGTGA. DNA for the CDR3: TGTGCCAGCAGCCCCGGGGGAAACACCATATATTTT. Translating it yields CASSPGGNTIYF.

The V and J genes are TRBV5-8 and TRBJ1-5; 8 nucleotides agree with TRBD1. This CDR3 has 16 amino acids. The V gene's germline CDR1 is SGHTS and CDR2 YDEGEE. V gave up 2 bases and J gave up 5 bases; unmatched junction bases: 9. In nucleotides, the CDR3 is TGTGCCAGCAGCTTTCTGGACAGGGAATTATATCAGCCCCAGCATTTT. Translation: CASSFLDRELYQPQHF.

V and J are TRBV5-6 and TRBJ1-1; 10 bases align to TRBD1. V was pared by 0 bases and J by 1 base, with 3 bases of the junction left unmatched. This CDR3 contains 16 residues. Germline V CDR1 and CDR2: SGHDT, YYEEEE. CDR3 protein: CASSLDRTGGNTEAFF. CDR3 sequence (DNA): TGTGCCAGCAGCTTGGATAGGACAGGGGGGAACACTGAAGCTTTCTTT.

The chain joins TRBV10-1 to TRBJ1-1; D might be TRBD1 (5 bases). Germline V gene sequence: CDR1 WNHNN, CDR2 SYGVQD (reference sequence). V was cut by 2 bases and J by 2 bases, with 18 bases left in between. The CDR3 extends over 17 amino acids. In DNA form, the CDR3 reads TGCGCCAGCAGTGAGGGACAATTTCTGGGATCCAACACTGAAGCTTTCTTT. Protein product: CASSEGQFLGSNTEAFF.

CDR3 sequence: CASSLARSNEQFF. In nucleotides, the CDR3 is TGTGCCAGCAGCTTGGCCCGGAGCAATGAGCAGTTCTTC. The V gene is TRBV5-4, the J gene TRBJ2-1; D remains ambiguous. The length of the CDR3 is 13 residues. V was shortened by 0 bases and J by 6 bases, with 7 bases between the two germline ends. Germline lookup yields CDR1 SGHNT and CDR2 YYREEE (reference sequence).

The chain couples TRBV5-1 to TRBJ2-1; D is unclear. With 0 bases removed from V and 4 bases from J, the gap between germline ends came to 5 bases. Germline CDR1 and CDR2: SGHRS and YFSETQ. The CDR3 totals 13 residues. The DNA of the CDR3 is TGCGCCAGCAGCTTGGGAGAATACAATGAGCAGTTCTTC. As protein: CASSLGEYNEQFF.

The CDR3 is CASSAHWKDGTSIYEQYF. The DNA of the CDR3 is TGTGCCAGCAGTGCCCACTGGAAAGACGGGACTAGTATCTACGAGCAGTACTTC. V usage is TRBV9 and J usage is TRBJ2-5; 8 bases are a match to TRBD2. The last part of the DNA fits TRBJ2-7 better; the J call may be wrong. This CDR3 is built from 18 residues. Per the germline V gene, CDR1 is SGDLS and CDR2 is YYNGEE.

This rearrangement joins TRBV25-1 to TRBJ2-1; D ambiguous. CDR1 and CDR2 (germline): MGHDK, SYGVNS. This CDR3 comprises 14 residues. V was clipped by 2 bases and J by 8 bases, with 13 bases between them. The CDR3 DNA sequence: TGTGCCAGCAGTGAACCCACACGGGTGGATGAGCAGTTCTTC. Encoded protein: CASSEPTRVDEQFF. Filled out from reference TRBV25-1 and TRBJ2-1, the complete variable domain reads EADIYQTPRYLVIGTGKKITLECSQTMGHDKMYWYQQDPGMELHLIHYSYGVNSTEKGDLSSESTVSRIRTEHFPLTLESARPSHTSQYLCASSEPTRVDEQFFGPGTRLTVL.

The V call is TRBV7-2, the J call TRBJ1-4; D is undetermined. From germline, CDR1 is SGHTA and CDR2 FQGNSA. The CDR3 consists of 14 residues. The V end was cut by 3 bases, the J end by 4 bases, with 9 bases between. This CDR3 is CASSFGQYNEKLFF. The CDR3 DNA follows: TGTGCCAGCAGCTTTGGGCAGTATAATGAAAAACTGTTTTTT.

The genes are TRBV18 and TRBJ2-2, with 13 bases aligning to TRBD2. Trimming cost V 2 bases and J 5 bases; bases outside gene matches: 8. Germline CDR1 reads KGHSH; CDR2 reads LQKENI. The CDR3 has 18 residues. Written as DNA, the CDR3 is TGTGCCAGCTCACCAATGCCCGGGACTAGCGGGACTACCGGGGAGCTGTTTTTT. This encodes CASSPMPGTSGTTGELFF.

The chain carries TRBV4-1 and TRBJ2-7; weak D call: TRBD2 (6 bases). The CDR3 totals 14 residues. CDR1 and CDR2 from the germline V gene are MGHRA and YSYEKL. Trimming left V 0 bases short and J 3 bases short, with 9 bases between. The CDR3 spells CASSQEAGFYEQYF. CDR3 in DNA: TGCGCCAGCAGCCAAGAGGCGGGGTTCTACGAGCAGTACTTC.

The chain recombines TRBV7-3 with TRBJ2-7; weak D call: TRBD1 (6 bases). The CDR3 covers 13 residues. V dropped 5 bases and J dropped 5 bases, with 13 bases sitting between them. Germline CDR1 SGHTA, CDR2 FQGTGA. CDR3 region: CASSPGTLHEQYF. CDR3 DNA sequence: TGTGCCAGCAGCCCCGGGACACTCCACGAGCAGTACTTC.

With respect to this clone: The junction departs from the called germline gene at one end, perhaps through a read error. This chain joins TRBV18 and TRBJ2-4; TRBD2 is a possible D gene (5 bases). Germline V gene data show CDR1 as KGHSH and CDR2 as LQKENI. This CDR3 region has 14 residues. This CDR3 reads CASSPPLAGNIQYF. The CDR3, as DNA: TGTGCCAGCTCCCCACCCTTGGCGGGAAACATTCAGTACTTC.

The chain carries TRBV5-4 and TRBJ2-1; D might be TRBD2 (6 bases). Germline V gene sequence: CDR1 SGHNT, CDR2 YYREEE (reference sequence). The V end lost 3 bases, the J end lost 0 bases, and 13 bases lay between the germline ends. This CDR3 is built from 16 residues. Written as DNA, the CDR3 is TGTGCCAGCAGCTCGGGACTCCAGAGCTCCTACAATGAGCAGTTCTTC. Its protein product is CASSSGLQSSYNEQFF.

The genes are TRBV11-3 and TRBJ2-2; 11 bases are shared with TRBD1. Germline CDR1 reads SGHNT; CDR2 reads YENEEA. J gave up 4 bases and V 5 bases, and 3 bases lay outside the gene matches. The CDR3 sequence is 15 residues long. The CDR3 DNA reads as TGTGCCAGCAGCCCGGGACAGGGGGTCACCGGGGAGCTGTTTTTT. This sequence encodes CASSPGQGVTGELFF.

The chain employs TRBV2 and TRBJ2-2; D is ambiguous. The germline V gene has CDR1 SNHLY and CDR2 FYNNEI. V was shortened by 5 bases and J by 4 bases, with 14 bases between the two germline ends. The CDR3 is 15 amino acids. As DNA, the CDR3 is TGTGCCAGCAGTCCCGAGGCCCAGAGCACCGGGGAGCTGTTTTTT. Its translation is CASSPEAQSTGELFF. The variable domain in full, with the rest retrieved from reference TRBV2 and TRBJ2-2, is EPEVTQTPSHQVTQMGQEVILRCVPISNHLYFYWYRQILGQKVEFLVSFYNNEISEKSEIFDDQFSVERPDGSNFTLKIRSTKLEDSAMYFCASSPEAQSTGELFFGEGSRLTVL.

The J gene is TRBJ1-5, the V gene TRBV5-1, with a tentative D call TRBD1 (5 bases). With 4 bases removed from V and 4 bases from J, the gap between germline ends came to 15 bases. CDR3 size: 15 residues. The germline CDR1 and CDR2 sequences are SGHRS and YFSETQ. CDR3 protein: CASSPAGDRNQPQHF. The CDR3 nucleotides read TGCGCCAGCAGCCCCGCGGGGGACCGAAATCAGCCCCAGCATTTT.

The CDR3 DNA follows: TGTGCCAGCAGCCTCCCTAGGGGCACTGAAGCTTTCTTT. It encodes CASSLPRGTEAFF. The rearrangement joins TRBV27 to TRBJ1-1; TRBD1 is a possible D gene (5 bases). V was trimmed by 6 bases and J by 4 bases, leaving 12 bases between them. The CDR3 extends over 13 amino acids. The germline V gene has CDR1 MNHEY and CDR2 SMNVEV (reference sequence).

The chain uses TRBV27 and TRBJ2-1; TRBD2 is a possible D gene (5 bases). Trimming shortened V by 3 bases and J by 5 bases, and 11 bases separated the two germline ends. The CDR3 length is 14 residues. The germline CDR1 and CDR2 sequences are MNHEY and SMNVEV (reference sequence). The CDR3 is CASSFRRADNEQFF. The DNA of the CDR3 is TGTGCCAGCAGTTTCCGGAGAGCGGACAATGAGCAGTTCTTC.